Each of the 27 T cell receptor beta chains below was sequenced from the same sample in a study of neoadjuvant nivolumab and ipilimumab in lung cancer. Data came from immunoSEQ multiplex PCR; TCRdb stores just in-frame clones and leaves some out. The sample records 19,000 or so clones, around 77% being singletons. The source was tumor tissue, collected after neoadjuvant nivolumab, alone or with ipilimumab, at or shortly before surgery. Receptor source: an adult with non-small cell lung cancer.

This sequence joins TRBV4-1 and TRBJ1-1, with 8 bases matching TRBD1. This CDR3 has 15 amino acids. Germline loops: CDR1 MGHRA, CDR2 YSYEKL. V lost 3 bases to trimming and J lost 3 bases; unmatched junction nucleotides: 6. The DNA for the CDR3 is TGCGCCAGCAGCCATCCGGACAGGGCTTACACTGAAGCTTTCTTT. Residues: CASSHPDRAYTEAFF.

The J gene is TRBJ2-3, the V gene TRBV18; TRBD1 matches 10 bases. Germline lookup yields CDR1 KGHSH and CDR2 LQKENI. The ends lost 0 bases at V and 4 bases at J; junction bases unmatched: 4. CDR3 size: 16 residues. CDR3 bases: TGTGCCAGCTCACCACCCGGGACAGGGGTTTCAGATACGCAGTATTTT. This translates into CASSPPGTGVSDTQYF.

The chain combines TRBV30 with TRBJ1-3; D gene uncertain. This CDR3 is built from 12 residues. The germline gives CDR1 GTSNPN, CDR2 SVGIG (reference sequence). Deletions cut 1 base from V and 4 bases from J, with 5 bases between. The CDR3 nucleotides read TGTGCCTGGAGTGCAGTAGGAAACACCATATATTTT. It is translated as CAWSAVGNTIYF.

The rearrangement joins TRBV6-1 to TRBJ1-5; 11 nucleotides agree with TRBD1. The ends lost 4 bases at V and 5 bases at J; junction bases unmatched: 7. The CDR3 has 16 amino acids. From germline, CDR1 is MNHNS and CDR2 SASEGT. CDR3 bases: TGTGCCAGCAGTGTACAACCGGGACAGGGGGATCAGCCCCAGCATTTT. This translates into CASSVQPGQGDQPQHF.

The chain recombines TRBV7-9 with TRBJ2-1; D unresolved. V lost 1 base to trimming and J lost 9 bases, with 10 bases between them. Germline V gives CDR1 SEHNR, CDR2 FQNEAQ (reference sequence). The CDR3 totals 13 residues. CDR3 in DNA: TGTGCCAGCAGCTTAGATGACTGGGGTGAGCAGTTCTTC. Protein product: CASSLDDWGEQFF.

This chain links TRBV7-8 with TRBJ2-1; possible D gene TRBD1, 6 bases. This CDR3 is 13 amino acids long. Germline V gene lookup returns CDR1 SGHVS and CDR2 FQNEAQ. The V and J ends lost 5 bases and 3 bases respectively, with 8 bases between them. The CDR3 here is CASSVDSYNEQFF. The CDR3 DNA reads as TGTGCCAGCAGCGTGGACAGCTACAATGAGCAGTTCTTC.

The DNA for the CDR3 is TGTGCCAGCAGCCAAGATGTGGGGGACTACGTGGACACTGAAGCTTTCTTT. This gives the protein CASSQDVGDYVDTEAFF. V is TRBV4-2 and J is TRBJ1-1; D may be TRBD1 (5 bases). Trimming stripped 0 bases from V and 3 bases from J, with 17 bases between. The CDR3 is made up of 17 amino acids. Germline loops: CDR1 LGHNA, CDR2 YNFKEQ.

The chain is built from TRBV7-2 and TRBJ1-5; D remains ambiguous. The CDR3 totals 15 residues. Trimming removed 3 bases from V and 3 bases from J, with 12 bases in between. The germline V gene has CDR1 SGHTA and CDR2 FQGNSA. This CDR3 is CASSLNYGVNQPQHF. CDR3 coding DNA: TGTGCCAGCAGCTTGAACTATGGGGTCAATCAGCCCCAGCATTTT.

The V call is TRBV7-8, the J call TRBJ1-5; D might be TRBD1 (6 bases). This CDR3 spans 14 amino acids. Germline assignment: CDR1 SGHVS and CDR2 FQNEAQ. V was clipped by 2 bases and J by 7 bases, with 12 bases between them. CDR3 sequence: CASSLRGADQPQHF. The CDR3 DNA reads TGTGCCAGCAGCTTACGGGGGGCTGACCAGCCCCAGCATTTT.

J is TRBJ1-5 and V is TRBV25-1, with D perhaps TRBD1 (6 bases). Per the germline V gene, CDR1 is MGHDK and CDR2 is SYGVNS. V lost 4 bases and J lost 3, with 13 bases in between. The CDR3 loop spans 15 amino acids. CDR3 bases: TGTGCCAGCAGTGGACAACAGGGCCCCAATCAGCCCCAGCATTTT. It is translated as CASSGQQGPNQPQHF.

V usage is TRBV2 and J usage is TRBJ1-1; 10 bases map to TRBD1. CDR3 size: 13 residues. Germline V gives CDR1 SNHLY, CDR2 FYNNEI. CDR3: CGQGARGRTEAFF. The CDR3 DNA reads as TGTGGACAGGGGGCGAGAGGAAGGACTGAAGCTTTCTTT. Using reference TRBV2 and TRBJ1-1 for the parts outside the CDR3, the full variable domain is EPEVTQTPSHQVTQMGQEVILRCVPISNHLYFYWYRQILGQKVEFLVSFYNNEISEKSEIFDDQFSVERPDGSNFTLKIRSTKLEDSAMYFCGQGARGRTEAFFGQGTRLTVV.

The chain has TRBV5-4 and TRBJ2-5, with TRBD2 as a possible D gene (7 bases). Germline V gives CDR1 SGHNT, CDR2 YYREEE (reference sequence). The V gene lost 0 bases and the J gene lost 5 bases, with 11 bases spanning the gap. This CDR3 is 14 amino acids long. CDR3 in DNA: TGTGCCAGCAGCTTGGTGGGGGGGGCGGAGACCCAGTACTTC. Its translation: CASSLVGGAETQYF.

The V gene is TRBV13, the J gene TRBJ1-2; 9 bases align to TRBD1. This CDR3 comprises 12 residues. Germline lookup yields CDR1 PRHDT and CDR2 FYEKMQ (reference sequence). The V segment lost 5 bases and the J segment 7 bases; nucleotides outside the gene matches: 2. Written as DNA, the CDR3 is TGTGCCAGCAGCCTGGGACAGGGTGGCTACACCTTC. Translation gives CASSLGQGGYTF. The full variable domain, rest sourced from reference TRBV13 and TRBJ1-2, is AAGVIQSPRHLIKEKRETATLKCYPIPRHDTVYWYQQGPGQDPQFLISFYEKMQSDKGSIPDRFSAQQFSDYHSELNMSSLELGDSALYFCASSLGQGGYTFGSGTRLTVV.

This clone was picked up one time. The chain joins TRBV2 to TRBJ2-7; D is perhaps TRBD1 (6 bases). V was shortened by 6 bases and J by 4 bases, with 13 bases between the two germline ends. The CDR3 contains 13 residues. Germline V gives CDR1 SNHLY, CDR2 FYNNEI. CDR3 coding DNA: TGTGCCAGCAGCGGACAGTACGCGTACGAGCAGTACTTC. Translating gives CASSGQYAYEQYF.

V and J are TRBV6-1 and TRBJ1-1; D remains unclear. The length of the CDR3 is 14 residues. The V gene lost 1 base and the J gene lost 1 base, with 7 bases spanning the gap. Germline V CDR1 and CDR2: MNHNS, SASEGT. CDR3 DNA sequence: TGTGCCAGCAGTGAAGGCGGGCGGAACACTGAAGCTTTCTTT. It is translated as CASSEGGRNTEAFF.

This clone showed up just once. This rearrangement joins TRBV4-1 to TRBJ1-5; tentative D call: TRBD1 (5 bases). The CDR3 extends over 17 amino acids. V was cut by 0 bases and J by 6 bases, with 18 bases left in between. Germline-derived CDR1 and CDR2 are MGHRA and YSYEKL. This CDR3 reads CASSQDPRQRGGQPQHF. The DNA for the CDR3 is TGCGCCAGCAGCCAAGATCCTAGACAGCGGGGAGGTCAGCCCCAGCATTTT.

The J gene is TRBJ1-1, the V gene TRBV19; D is possibly TRBD1 (6 bases). Germline loops: CDR1 LNHDA, CDR2 SQIVND (reference sequence). Trimming shortened V by 1 base and J by 1 base, and 10 bases separated the two germline ends. The length of the CDR3 is 15 residues. CDR3 amino acids: CASSIVGAGNTEAFF. CDR3 bases: TGTGCCAGTAGTATAGTGGGGGCCGGGAACACTGAAGCTTTCTTT.

About this clone itself: A read error may account for a junction end that differs from germline. V gene TRBV7-2 combines with J gene TRBJ1-6, with D hard to call. This CDR3 has 12 amino acids. Germline CDR1 SGHTA, CDR2 FQGNSA. CDR3 amino acids: CASSLGGQVREF. CDR3 coding DNA: TGTGCCAGCAGCTTAGGTGGCCAGGTCCGTGAGTTT.

This chain uses TRBV4-1 with TRBJ1-1; 9 bases agree with TRBD1. Looked up from germline, CDR1 is MGHRA and CDR2 is YSYEKL. The CDR3 is 16 residues long. V gave up 1 base and J gave up 0 bases; unmatched junction bases: 3. The CDR3 region is CASSQAGQGLNTEAFF. The CDR3 DNA reads TGCGCCAGCAGCCAAGCGGGACAGGGCTTGAACACTGAAGCTTTCTTT.

The CDR3 nucleotides read TGTGCCAGCAGCTCCACTCGAGGGGGAGAGACCCAGTACTTC. Translated, it gives CASSSTRGGETQYF. The chain links TRBV7-2 to TRBJ2-5; D is possibly TRBD1 (6 bases). The V end lost 4 bases, the J end lost 4 bases, and 13 bases lay between the germline ends. Germline CDR1 is SGHTA and CDR2 is FQGNSA. There are 14 residues in the CDR3.

This chain links TRBV7-9 with TRBJ2-5; 7 bases map to TRBD1. CDR1 is SEHNR and CDR2 is FQNEAQ in the germline V gene (reference sequence). The V gene end was trimmed by 1 base and the J gene end by 5 bases; junction bases not matched to a gene: 10. This CDR3 has 16 residues. In DNA form, the CDR3 reads TGTGCCAGCAGCTTAGGGACAGGCCCTCGGTTGGAGACCCAGTACTTC. Protein: CASSLGTGPRLETQYF.

V gene TRBV30 combines with J gene TRBJ1-4, with D possibly TRBD1 on 5 matching bases. Germline CDR1 GTSNPN, CDR2 SVGIG (reference sequence). Trimming removed 3 bases from V and 2 bases from J, with 10 bases in between. The CDR3 is made up of 14 amino acids. The CDR3 reads CAWRGDRTNEKLFF. CDR3 nucleotide sequence: TGTGCCTGGAGGGGGGATCGGACTAATGAAAAACTGTTTTTT.

This clone was counted a few times. The chain couples TRBV5-1 to TRBJ2-3; tentatively, D is TRBD1 or TRBD2 (5 bases each). CDR1 SGHRS and CDR2 YFSETQ come from the germline V gene. Trimming pared 2 bases from V and 2 bases from J, leaving 12 bases between. CDR3 size: 15 residues. CDR3 nucleotides: TGCGCCAGCAGCTTCGAGGGGCCCCTCACAGATACGCAGTATTTT. Amino acids: CASSFEGPLTDTQYF.

This clone was found once. The genes are TRBV7-2 and TRBJ1-2, with D perhaps matching TRBD1 (6 bases). This CDR3 spans 13 amino acids. CDR1 is SGHTA, CDR2 FQGNSA, per germline. Trimming pared 6 bases from V and 7 bases from J, leaving 15 bases between. The CDR3 DNA reads TGTGCCAGCAGTGAAGGGGGGTGGAGTGGCTACACCTTC. It yields the protein CASSEGGWSGYTF. The whole variable domain, remainder taken from reference TRBV7-2 and TRBJ1-2, is GAGVSQSPSNKVTEKGKDVELRCDPISGHTALYWYRQSLGQGLEFLIYFQGNSAPDKSGLPSDRFSAERTGGSVSTLTIQRTQQEDSAVYLCASSEGGWSGYTFGSGTRLTVV.

This chain connects TRBV15 to TRBJ2-3; 12 bases fit TRBD1. The CDR3 has 16 residues. The germline V gene encodes CDR1 LNHNV and CDR2 YYDKDF (reference sequence). V trimming: 0 bases; J trimming: 6 bases; junction bases outside the gene matches: 4. The CDR3 sequence is CATSRDGTGGGDTQYF. The CDR3 DNA reads TGTGCCACCAGCAGAGATGGGACAGGGGGCGGGGATACGCAGTATTTT.

CDR3 protein: CASSPGHLNTEAFF. CDR3 nucleotides: TGCGCCAGCAGCCCGGGACATCTGAACACTGAAGCTTTCTTT. This chain joins TRBV5-1 and TRBJ1-1; D is perhaps TRBD1 (6 bases). The ends were cut back, 4 bases at V and 0 bases at J, with 10 bases in the middle. From germline, CDR1 is SGHRS and CDR2 YFSETQ. This CDR3 has 14 residues. The full variable domain, in which reference TRBV5-1 and TRBJ1-1 provide the parts outside the CDR3, is KAGVTQTPRYLIKTRGQQVTLSCSPISGHRSVSWYQQTPGQGLQFLFEYFSETQRNKGNFPGRFSGRQFSNSRSEMNVSTLELGDSALYLCASSPGHLNTEAFFGQGTRLTVV.

This clone appeared once. V is TRBV27 and J is TRBJ2-1; D not resolved. V lost 3 bases and J 6 bases, leaving 12 bases between the germline ends. This CDR3 has 14 amino acids. Germline CDR1 is MNHEY and CDR2 is SMNVEV (reference sequence). CDR3 nucleotide sequence: TGTGCCAGCAGTTTTGTAGGTCCGGGCAATGAGCAGTTCTTC. Translating gives CASSFVGPGNEQFF.